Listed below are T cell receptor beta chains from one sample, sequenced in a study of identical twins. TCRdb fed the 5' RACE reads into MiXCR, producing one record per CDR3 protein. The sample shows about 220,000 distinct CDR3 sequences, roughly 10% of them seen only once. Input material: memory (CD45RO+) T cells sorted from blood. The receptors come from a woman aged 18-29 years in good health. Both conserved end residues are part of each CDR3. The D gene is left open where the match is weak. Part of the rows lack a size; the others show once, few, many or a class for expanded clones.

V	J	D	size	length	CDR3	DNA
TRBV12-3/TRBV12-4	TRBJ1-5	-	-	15	CASSLDSGGRQPQHF	TGTGCCAGCAGTTTAGATTCCGGGGGCCGGCAGCCCCAGCATTTT
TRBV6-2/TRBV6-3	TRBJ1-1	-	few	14	CASSYYSPNTEAFF	TGTGCCAGCAGTTACTACAGTCCGAACACTGAAGCTTTCTTT
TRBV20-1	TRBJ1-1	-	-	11	CSAKGFTEAFF	TGCAGTGCGAAGGGGTTCACTGAAGCTTTCTTT
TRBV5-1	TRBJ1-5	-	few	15	CASSKDSQVGQPQHF	TGCGCCAGCAGCAAGGACAGCCAAGTCGGTCAGCCCCAGCATTTT
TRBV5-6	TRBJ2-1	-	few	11	CASSLDSYWFF	TGTGCCAGCAGCTTGGACAGTTATTGGTTCTTC
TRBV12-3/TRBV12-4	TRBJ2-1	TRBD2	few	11	CASSQLAGIFF	TGTGCCAGCAGCCAACTAGCGGGGATTTTCTTC
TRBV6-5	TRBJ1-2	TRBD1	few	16	CASSYSRDRGFYGYTF	TGTGCCAGCAGTTACTCACGGGACAGGGGATTCTATGGCTACACCTTC
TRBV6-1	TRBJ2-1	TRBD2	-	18	CASSPGLGGARSSYEQFF	TGTGCCAGCAGCCCGGGACTAGGTGGGGCGCGAAGTTCGTATGAGCAGTTCTTC
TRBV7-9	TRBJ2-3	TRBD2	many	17	CASSSYGSGGRTDTQYF	TGTGCCAGCAGTTCCTATGGGAGCGGGGGGCGCACAGATACGCAGTATTTT
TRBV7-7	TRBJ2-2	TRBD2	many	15	CASSPALAGAGELFF	TGTGCTAGCAGCCCTGCTCTAGCGGGGGCCGGGGAGCTGTTTTTT
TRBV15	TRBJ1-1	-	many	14	CATSRDYVSSEAFF	TGTGCCACCAGCAGAGATTACGTTTCTTCAGAAGCTTTCTTT
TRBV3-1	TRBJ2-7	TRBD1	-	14	CASSYRPGGYEQYF	TGTGCCAGCAGCTACCGCCCAGGGGGCTACGAGCAGTACTTC
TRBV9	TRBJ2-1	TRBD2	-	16	CASSVSPSGRGNEQFF	TGTGCCAGCAGCGTAAGCCCTAGCGGGAGAGGAAATGAGCAGTTCTTC
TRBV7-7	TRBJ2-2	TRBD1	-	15	CASSPYRGRIGELFF	TGTGCTAGCAGCCCTTACAGGGGGCGTATCGGGGAGCTGTTTTTT
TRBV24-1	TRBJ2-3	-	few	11	CATSEGRTQYF	TGTGCCACCAGCGAGGGACGGACGCAGTATTTT
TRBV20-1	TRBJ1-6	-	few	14	CSARGGPSTAPLHF	TGCAGTGCTAGGGGAGGGCCCTCGACGGCACCCCTCCACTTT
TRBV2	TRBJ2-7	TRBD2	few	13	CASISGGSYEQYF	TGTGCCAGCATCAGCGGGGGCTCCTACGAGCAGTACTTC
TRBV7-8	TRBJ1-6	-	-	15	CASRTDLPYNSPLHF	TGTGCCAGCCGGACGGACTTACCTTATAATTCACCCCTCCACTTT
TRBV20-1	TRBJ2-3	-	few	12	CSAFLSTDTQYF	TGCAGTGCCTTCCTAAGCACAGATACGCAGTATTTT
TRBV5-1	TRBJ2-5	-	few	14	CASEEGRVGETQYF	TGCGCCAGCGAGGAGGGCCGTGTGGGGGAGACCCAGTACTTC
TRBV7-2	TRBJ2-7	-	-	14	CASSPRDRAREQYF	TGTGCCAGCAGCCCACGGGACCGAGCTAGGGAGCAGTACTTC
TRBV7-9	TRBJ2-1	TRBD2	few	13	CASSFSAGDEQFF	TGTGCCAGCAGCTTCTCCGCGGGAGATGAGCAGTTCTTC
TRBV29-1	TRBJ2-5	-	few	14	CSVGALGVGETQYF	TGCAGCGTTGGGGCCTTGGGAGTTGGAGAGACCCAGTACTTC